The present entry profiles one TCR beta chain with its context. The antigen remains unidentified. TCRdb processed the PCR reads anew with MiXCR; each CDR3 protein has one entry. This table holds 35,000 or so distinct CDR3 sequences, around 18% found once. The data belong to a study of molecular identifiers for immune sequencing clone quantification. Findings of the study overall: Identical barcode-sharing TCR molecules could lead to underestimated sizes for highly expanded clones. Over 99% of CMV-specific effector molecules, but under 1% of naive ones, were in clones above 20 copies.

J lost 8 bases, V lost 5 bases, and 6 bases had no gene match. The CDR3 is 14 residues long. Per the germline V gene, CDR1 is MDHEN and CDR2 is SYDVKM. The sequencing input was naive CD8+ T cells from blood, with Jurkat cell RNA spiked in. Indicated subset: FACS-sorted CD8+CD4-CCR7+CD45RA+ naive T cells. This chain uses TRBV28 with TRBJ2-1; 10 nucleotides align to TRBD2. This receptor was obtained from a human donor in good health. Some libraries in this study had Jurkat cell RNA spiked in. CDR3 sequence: CASSASGTSDEQFF. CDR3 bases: TGTGCCAGCAGTGCCTCCGGGACTAGCGATGAGCAGTTCTTC.